This T cell receptor (beta chain) was captured by sequencing in a study of siplizumab effects on memory and regulatory T cells. A word on this clone: The target antigen is unknown.

The germline CDR1 and CDR2 sequences are SGHKS and YYEKEE (reference sequence). CDR3 length equals 19 residues. Trimming stripped 0 bases from V and 5 bases from J, with 24 bases between. Overall study results and limits: Naive T cells seemed more diverse than memory cells and seemed major alloresponse contributors. Siplizumab, the agent tested, significantly reduced alloreactive sequences traceable to unstimulated CD4+ memory cells. A naive or memory phenotype could not be assigned to roughly 75-96% of the proliferating CD4+ or CD8+ clones.

TCRdb keeps only in-frame clones here, not all; method: immunoSEQ multiplex PCR. Here the sample spans some 65,000 clones, 88% being singletons. Sequencing input: Tregs sorted from blood. This chain uses TRBV5-5 with TRBJ1-5; D perhaps matches TRBD1 (6 bases). The sequence was collected from a human donor in good health. CDR3: CASSLVYAGADGYYQPQHF. DNA for the CDR3: TGTGCCAGCAGCTTGGTATATGCAGGGGCGGATGGTTATTATCAGCCCCAGCATTTT.